The entry below describes one T cell receptor (beta chain). Its matching antigen is unknown. This sample stems from a study of human T cells and chemical hapten exposure. Regarding the study as a whole: TCRs above 1 in 1000 frequency did not change with DPC sensitization.

Individual cDNA molecules in this library carried unique molecular identifiers. Per the original methods: A typical sample had 93,000 or so TCRs, with about 20,000 to 690,600 overall. TCRdb reprocessed the RACE reads via MiXCR and lists one record per CDR3 protein. For this entry, the V and J calls and clone size follow TCRdb and not the study's own pipeline. The table has some 77,000 distinct CDR3 sequences, 8.6% seen once. Germline lookup yields CDR1 LNHDA and CDR2 SQIVND (reference sequence). The length of the CDR3 is 15 residues. V trimming: 1 base; J trimming: 4 bases; junction bases outside the gene matches: 4. As to time point: healthy volunteer bleed at 6 weeks. Unfractionated whole blood was the source of the extracted total RNA.

The sequenced sample was whole blood. The TCR originated in a female donor in good health. Some clones in this sample may be carry-over from other donors' samples. The J gene is TRBJ1-1, the V gene TRBV19; 9 bases are shared with TRBD1. CDR3 loop: CASSIGSTGGTEAFF. CDR3 DNA: TGTGCCAGTAGTATAGGGTCGACAGGGGGCACTGAAGCTTTCTTT. Looking up the rest from reference TRBV19 and TRBJ1-1 gives the full variable domain: DGGITQSPKYLFRKEGQNVTLSCEQNLNHDAMYWYRQDPGQGLRLIYYSQIVNDFQKGDIAEGYSVSREKKESFPLTVTSAQKNPTAFYLCASSIGSTGGTEAFFGQGTRLTVV.